The 26 T cell receptor beta chains below were found in one sample sequenced in a study of blood T cell repertoires in COVID-19. Sequenced by immunoSEQ multiplex PCR; TCRdb stores in-frame clones only, minus some. The sample shows 25,000 to 30,000 clones, 70% to 90% of them seen only once. The sample comprised peripheral blood. These receptors were taken from a woman of 80 years or more with COVID-19, enrolled during active disease.

This clone was detected only once. The chain is built from TRBV7-2 and TRBJ2-7; 7 bases match TRBD1. Trimming cost V 3 bases and J 2 bases; bases outside gene matches: 1. Germline lookup yields CDR1 SGHTA and CDR2 FQGNSA. This CDR3 is built from 13 residues. DNA for the CDR3: TGTGCCAGCAGCTTCGACAGGGCCTACGAGCAGTACTTC. Its protein is CASSFDRAYEQYF.

The chain joins TRBV6-4 to TRBJ1-5; possible D gene TRBD1, 5 bases. Germline assignment: CDR1 MRHNA and CDR2 SNTAGT. V was cut by 4 bases and J by 4 bases, with 11 bases left in between. The CDR3 contains 14 residues. CDR3 region: CASSVHQGNQPQHF. The CDR3 DNA follows: TGTGCCAGCAGTGTCCACCAGGGAAATCAGCCCCAGCATTTT.

This chain uses TRBV29-1 with TRBJ1-1; D unresolved. This CDR3 has 14 amino acids. Germline V gives CDR1 SQVTM, CDR2 ANQGSEA. V lost 1 base and J 0 bases, leaving 9 bases between the germline ends. CDR3: CSVEGGGLNTEAFF. The DNA for the CDR3 is TGCAGCGTTGAAGGGGGAGGGCTGAACACTGAAGCTTTCTTT.

A single count supports this clone. This sequence joins TRBV21-1 and TRBJ2-3; the table's D call of TRBD2 was not tested on the DNA. TRBV21-1 is annotated as a pseudogene. This CDR3 spans 13 amino acids. The CDR3 sequence: CASSRRRMGAQYF. As DNA, the CDR3 is TGTGCCAGCAGCAGGAGAAGAATGGGAGCGCAGTATTTT.

This clone turned up a few times. V gene TRBV6-5 combines with J gene TRBJ1-5; D gene unclear. The ends were cut back, 0 bases at V and 0 bases at J, with 9 bases in the middle. Germline V gives CDR1 MNHEY, CDR2 SVGAGI. This CDR3 comprises 16 residues. CDR3 coding DNA: TGTGCCAGCAGTTACTCTTGGCAGGCTAGCAATCAGCCCCAGCATTTT. Its protein product is CASSYSWQASNQPQHF.

The chain links TRBV3-1 (or the pseudogene TRBV3-2) to TRBJ2-1; no definite D call. V lost 2 bases, J lost 5 bases, and 4 bases lay in between. CDR3 length equals 12 residues. Germline CDR1 is LGHDT and CDR2 is YNNKEL (reference sequence). The CDR3 nucleotides read TGTGCCAGCAGCCAACTAGACAATGAGCAGTTCTTC. This codes for CASSQLDNEQFF.

The CDR3 loop is CASSIIRGSSGANVLTF. The CDR3 region has the DNA TGTGCCAGCAGCATAATACGGGGTTCCTCTGGGGCCAACGTCCTGACTTTC. The chain combines TRBV7-9 with TRBJ2-6, with D maybe TRBD2 (5 bases). Germline values: CDR1 SEHNR, CDR2 FQNEAQ (reference sequence). Trimming removed 5 bases at V and 0 bases at J, with 14 bases between. This CDR3 is built from 17 residues.

The rearrangement uses TRBV3-1 (or the pseudogene TRBV3-2) and TRBJ1-2; a possible D gene is TRBD1 (6 bases). Trimming removed 1 base from V and 8 bases from J, with 11 bases in between. The germline V gene has CDR1 LGHDT and CDR2 YNNKEL (reference sequence). The CDR3 extends over 13 amino acids. The CDR3 nucleotides are TGTGCCAGCAGCCAAGGACAGGAAGGGGGCTACACCTTC. Encoded protein: CASSQGQEGGYTF.

This chain uses TRBV9 with TRBJ2-5, with 9 nucleotides matching TRBD2. V lost 0 bases and J lost 1; bases outside the gene matches: 4. CDR1 is SGDLS, CDR2 YYNGEE, per germline. The CDR3 is 16 residues long. This CDR3 is CASSVESGGPQETQYF. Here the CDR3 DNA reads TGTGCCAGCAGCGTAGAAAGCGGGGGGCCCCAAGAGACCCAGTACTTC.

The chain links TRBV6-6 to TRBJ2-3; 8 nucleotides align to TRBD2. From germline, CDR1 is MNHNY and CDR2 SVGAGI (reference sequence). Trimming removed 4 bases from V and 4 bases from J; junction bases left unmatched: 7. The CDR3 extends over 15 amino acids. CDR3 region: CASSSRTSQADTQYF. In nucleotides, the CDR3 is TGTGCCAGCAGTTCTAGGACTAGCCAAGCAGATACGCAGTATTTT.

This clone has only a few counts. The chain employs TRBV3-1 (or the pseudogene TRBV3-2) and TRBJ1-5; unclear D gene. V lost 3 bases, J lost 3 bases, and 3 bases lay in between. CDR1 and CDR2 (germline): LGHDT, YNNKEL (reference sequence). The CDR3 sequence is 12 residues long. The CDR3 DNA is TGTGCCAGCAGCCATCACAATCAGCCCCAGCATTTT. Its translation is CASSHHNQPQHF.

CDR3: CASSVTAGLMNTEAFF. Written as DNA, the CDR3 is TGTGCCAGCAGTGTTACCGCAGGTCTCATGAACACTGAAGCTTTCTTT. The chain uses TRBV2 and TRBJ1-1; no clear D. V was trimmed by 4 bases and J by 0 bases, leaving 15 bases between them. Germline loops: CDR1 SNHLY, CDR2 FYNNEI. CDR3 length: 16 residues.

The gene calls are TRBV2 and TRBJ1-2, with D unresolved. V lost 10 bases, J lost 8 bases, and 26 bases lay in between. Germline V gene data show CDR1 as SNHLY and CDR2 as FYNNEI. CDR3 length: 15 amino acids. The DNA of the CDR3 is TGTGCCAAGACGAACTTAACAACGTCGCGGTGGGGCTACACCTTC. Protein product: CAKTNLTTSRWGYTF.

This chain connects TRBV2 to TRBJ2-7; the D gene is possibly TRBD1 (6 bases). In germline, CDR1 is SNHLY, CDR2 FYNNEI. The CDR3 is 12 residues long. V dropped 5 bases and J dropped 5 bases, with 10 bases sitting between them. The DNA of the CDR3 is TGTGCCAGCAGTCAACAGGGTGACGAGCAGTACTTC. Translation gives CASSQQGDEQYF.

The chain links TRBV9 to TRBJ2-5; D might be TRBD2 (6 bases). The germline gives CDR1 SGDLS, CDR2 YYNGEE. This CDR3 is built from 13 residues. Trimming shortened V by 4 bases and J by 4 bases, and 11 bases separated the two germline ends. The CDR3 nucleotides read TGTGCCAGCAGCTACTTGGGGGGAGAGACCCAGTACTTC. Protein sequence: CASSYLGGETQYF.

V is TRBV4-1 and J is TRBJ2-7; D is perhaps TRBD1 (6 bases). CDR1 MGHRA and CDR2 YSYEKL come from the germline V gene. V lost 0 bases, J lost 0 bases, and 15 bases lay in between. CDR3 length: 17 amino acids. Here the CDR3 DNA reads TGCGCCAGCAGCCAAGAATCGCGACAGGCGCTCTCCTACGAGCAGTACTTC. Protein: CASSQESRQALSYEQYF.

V and J are TRBV19 and TRBJ1-1, with D possibly being TRBD1 (6 bases). The V end was cut by 9 bases, the J end by 4 bases, with 21 bases between. Per the germline V gene, CDR1 is LNHDA and CDR2 is SQIVND (reference sequence). The CDR3 length is 15 residues. The CDR3 DNA follows: TGTGCCAGCGGCCCAGGGGAGACCGCGGGCACTGAAGCTTTCTTT. It translates to CASGPGETAGTEAFF.

The V call is TRBV11-1, the J call TRBJ2-2; D possibly corresponds to TRBD2 (5 bases). The germline CDR1 and CDR2 sequences are SGHAT and FQDESV (reference sequence). Trimming pared 5 bases from V and 9 bases from J, leaving 16 bases between. The CDR3 has 14 residues. The DNA for the CDR3 is TGTGCCAGCAGCCCGGGGTTAATGTCGAGGGAGCTGTTTTTT. It codes for CASSPGLMSRELFF.

The rearrangement joins TRBV6-5 to TRBJ2-7; no reliable D call. The CDR3 totals 14 residues. Trimming removed 5 bases at V and 1 base at J, with 12 bases between. CDR1 MNHEY and CDR2 SVGAGI come from the germline V gene. CDR3 sequence (DNA): TGTGCCAGCAGTCCCCCTAGTCGGTCCTACGAGCAGTACTTC. This codes for CASSPPSRSYEQYF.

In this sample, this clone turned up once. This rearrangement joins TRBV2 to TRBJ1-1; D unclear. Germline V gives CDR1 SNHLY, CDR2 FYNNEI. CDR3 length: 13 amino acids. Trimming removed 4 bases at V and 5 bases at J, with 11 bases between. DNA for the CDR3: TGTGCCAGCAGTGTTCTTCCGTTAACTGAAGCTTTCTTT. Protein product: CASSVLPLTEAFF.

This clone was detected many times. The chain combines TRBV6-4 with TRBJ1-4; no firm D call. The germline V gene has CDR1 MRHNA and CDR2 SNTAGT. The CDR3 spans 14 residues. V was cut by 0 bases and J by 11 bases, with 13 bases left in between. This CDR3 is CASSDSRTGGKLFF. In DNA form, the CDR3 reads TGTGCCAGCAGTGACTCTCGGACCGGCGGGAAACTGTTTTTT.

The chain has TRBV5-1 and TRBJ2-2; D gene unclear. Germline V lookup: CDR1 SGHRS, CDR2 YFSETQ. This CDR3 contains 14 residues. V shed 5 bases and J shed 2 bases, with 10 bases lying between them. The CDR3 sequence is CASRQILNTGELFF. In DNA form, the CDR3 reads TGCGCCAGCAGGCAGATTTTAAACACCGGGGAGCTGTTTTTT.

The chain employs TRBV19 and TRBJ1-6; D not resolved. The V gene's germline CDR1 is LNHDA and CDR2 SQIVND (reference sequence). CDR3 length: 15 amino acids. V lost 4 bases and J 0 bases, leaving 7 bases between the germline ends. Here the CDR3 reads CASSTGSSYNSPLHF. The DNA of the CDR3 is TGTGCCAGTAGTACTGGGAGCTCCTATAATTCACCCCTCCACTTT.

The chain links TRBV18 to TRBJ2-7, with 9 bases aligning to TRBD2. The germline V gene encodes CDR1 KGHSH and CDR2 LQKENI. This CDR3 comprises 15 residues. The V gene end was trimmed by 3 bases and the J gene end by 3 bases; junction bases not matched to a gene: 6. DNA for the CDR3: TGTGCCAGCTCACCGCTAGCGGGGCCAAACTACGAGCAGTACTTC. It translates to CASSPLAGPNYEQYF.

This chain joins TRBV6-1 and TRBJ2-6, with D perhaps TRBD2 (6 bases). This CDR3 comprises 18 residues. V lost 3 bases and J lost 2, with 17 bases in between. CDR1 is MNHNS and CDR2 is SASEGT in the germline V gene. The CDR3, as DNA: TGTGCCAGCAGTGAGGGGTTTCGGGAGTTCGCTGGGGCCAACGTCCTGACTTTC. Its translation: CASSEGFREFAGANVLTF.

This clone appeared a single time. The chain couples TRBV6-6 to TRBJ1-5; 7 bases map to TRBD1. The trim removed 7 bases at V and 2 bases at J, leaving 8 bases unmatched. The CDR3 totals 15 residues. Germline V gene sequence: CDR1 MNHNY, CDR2 SVGAGI (reference sequence). The CDR3 loop reads CASTTPGTGNQPQHF. The CDR3 nucleotides read TGTGCCAGCACCACCCCCGGGACAGGCAATCAGCCCCAGCATTTT.